A single sample gave rise to the 22 T cell receptor beta chains below, sequenced in a study of CD8 T cells in Susac syndrome. Random hexamers primed reverse transcription of about 0.5 to 1 ug RNA. TCRdb reanalysed the immunoSEQ multiplex PCR reads using MiXCR and keeps one entry per CDR3 protein. This sample has some 200,000 distinct CDR3 sequences; about 96% occur once, and the top ten carry roughly 0.088%. Specimen: CD4+ T cells from PBMCs. These receptors all stem from a human donor with multiple sclerosis.

V and J are TRBV20-1 and TRBJ1-5; weak D call: TRBD1 (5 bases). Germline V gives CDR1 DFQATT, CDR2 SNEGSKA (reference sequence). The CDR3 is 12 residues long. The ends were cut back, 3 bases at V and 7 bases at J, with 10 bases in the middle. The CDR3 spells CSASGGIQPQHF. The CDR3 coding sequence is TGCAGTGCTAGTGGGGGGATCCAGCCCCAGCATTTT.

The chain links TRBV29-1 to TRBJ2-3; 10 bases match TRBD2. This CDR3 has 14 amino acids. V lost 3 bases, J lost 2 bases, and 2 bases stayed unmatched. CDR1 SQVTM and CDR2 ANQGSEA come from the germline V gene. The CDR3 spells CSVDGLAATDTQYF. In DNA, the CDR3 is TGCAGCGTTGACGGACTAGCGGCCACAGATACGCAGTATTTT.

The V gene is TRBV9, the J gene TRBJ2-1; a possible D gene is TRBD2 (6 bases). V was clipped by 0 bases and J by 3 bases, with 7 bases between them. The CDR3 loop spans 14 amino acids. Germline CDR1 and CDR2: SGDLS and YYNGEE. CDR3 nucleotides: TGTGCCAGCAGCGTAGTGCGGGACTACAATGAGCAGTTCTTC. It translates to CASSVVRDYNEQFF. The complete variable domain, with remaining parts taken from reference TRBV9 and TRBJ2-1, reads DSGVTQTPKHLITATGQRVTLRCSPRSGDLSVYWYQQSLDQGLQFLIQYYNGEERAKGNILERFSAQQFPDLHSELNLSSLELGDSALYFCASSVVRDYNEQFFGPGTRLTVL.

This clonotype has just one count. This sequence joins TRBV20-1 and TRBJ1-2; D is undetermined. The germline gives CDR1 DFQATT, CDR2 SNEGSKA (reference sequence). The V gene lost 5 bases and the J gene lost 8 bases, with 15 bases spanning the gap. This CDR3 is 12 amino acids long. Here the CDR3 DNA reads TGCAGTGCTCCCGGACGGGTGTCGGGCTACACCTTC. The encoded protein is CSAPGRVSGYTF.

The chain joins TRBV15 to TRBJ2-3; TRBD2 might be the D (7 bases). V lost 6 bases, J lost 3 bases, and 16 bases lay in between. The CDR3 spans 15 residues. The germline V gene has CDR1 LNHNV and CDR2 YYDKDF (reference sequence). The CDR3 loop is CATSPAGALTDTQYF. The DNA for the CDR3 is TGTGCCACCAGTCCGGCGGGGGCCCTAACAGATACGCAGTATTTT.

The genes are TRBV5-4 and TRBJ1-1; D perhaps matches TRBD1 (5 bases). Germline loops: CDR1 SGHNT, CDR2 YYREEE (reference sequence). CDR3 length: 15 residues. V was shortened by 4 bases and J by 6 bases, with 19 bases between the two germline ends. As DNA, the CDR3 is TGTGCCAGCAGCGACTGGACAAGCCTTGGCGCTGAAGCTTTCTTT. Its translation: CASSDWTSLGAEAFF.

This chain uses TRBV20-1 with TRBJ2-7; D is ambiguous. The CDR3 covers 12 residues. Germline V gene data show CDR1 as DFQATT and CDR2 as SNEGSKA (reference sequence). V shed 6 bases and J shed 4 bases, with 13 bases lying between them. CDR3 in amino acids: CSAKGRWYEQYF. The CDR3 nucleotides are TGCAGTGCAAAAGGACGGTGGTACGAGCAGTACTTC.

This chain joins TRBV7-2 and TRBJ1-5; 8 nucleotides align to TRBD1. CDR1 SGHTA and CDR2 FQGNSA come from the germline V gene. Trimming cost V 4 bases and J 3 bases; bases outside gene matches: 8. This CDR3 comprises 16 residues. CDR3 residues: CASSSHGQGINQPQHF. The CDR3 DNA is TGTGCCAGCAGCTCACACGGACAGGGCATCAATCAGCCCCAGCATTTT. The full variable domain, with the rest looked up from reference TRBV7-2 and TRBJ1-5, is GAGVSQSPSNKVTEKGKDVELRCDPISGHTALYWYRQSLGQGLEFLIYFQGNSAPDKSGLPSDRFSAERTGGSVSTLTIQRTQQEDSAVYLCASSSHGQGINQPQHFGDGTRLSIL.

The chain uses TRBV2 and TRBJ2-1, with a possible D match to TRBD2 (6 bases). This CDR3 has 15 residues. Between the trimmed V and J ends, which lost 6 bases and 2 bases, there was a span of 14 bases. Germline V gene data show CDR1 as SNHLY and CDR2 as FYNNEI. The CDR3 here is CASRARRDPYNEQFF. Here the CDR3 DNA reads TGTGCCAGCAGGGCCAGGCGGGACCCCTACAATGAGCAGTTCTTC.

V is TRBV29-1 and J is TRBJ2-7; no definite D call. Trimming removed 6 bases at V and 2 bases at J, with 8 bases between. CDR3 length equals 11 residues. Germline CDR1 SQVTM, CDR2 ANQGSEA. Written as DNA, the CDR3 is TGCAGCGTGAAAGGCCCCTACGAGCAGTACTTC. Its translation is CSVKGPYEQYF.

The chain recombines TRBV4-1 with TRBJ2-5; 7 nucleotides agree with TRBD1. The CDR3 sequence is 16 residues long. Trimming at V came to 1 base and at J to 3 bases, leaving 8 bases not matched to a gene. In germline, CDR1 is MGHRA, CDR2 YSYEKL. The DNA of the CDR3 is TGCGCCAGCAGCCAAGGTGTACGGGACAGCAAAGAGACCCAGTACTTC. The encoded protein is CASSQGVRDSKETQYF.

V gene TRBV29-1 combines with J gene TRBJ2-3, with 7 bases identical to TRBD1. The junction had 9 bases not matched to a gene; V was cut back by 5 bases and J by 4 bases. Germline V gene lookup returns CDR1 SQVTM and CDR2 ANQGSEA. There are 14 residues in the CDR3. The CDR3 DNA sequence: TGCAGCGTTTCAGGGGGAAACAGGGCAGATACGCAGTATTTT. Its translation is CSVSGGNRADTQYF.

The J gene is TRBJ1-2, the V gene TRBV9; no firm D call. Per the germline V gene, CDR1 is SGDLS and CDR2 is YYNGEE. Trimming left V 5 bases short and J 4 bases short, with 12 bases between. The CDR3 runs 13 residues. The CDR3: CASSAAGAYGYTF. The CDR3 nucleotides read TGTGCCAGCAGTGCCGCAGGCGCCTATGGCTACACCTTC.

V usage is TRBV3-1 and J usage is TRBJ1-2; D gene ambiguous. The V end lost 0 bases, the J end lost 8 bases, and 16 bases lay between the germline ends. CDR3 size: 15 residues. Germline values: CDR1 LGHDT, CDR2 YNNKEL (reference sequence). CDR3 sequence (DNA): TGTGCCAGCAGCCAAGAAGGTGGAGCCACGGTCGGCTACACCTTC. Its protein product is CASSQEGGATVGYTF.

This clonotype was detected once. The chain recombines TRBV14 with TRBJ2-5, with 9 bases matching TRBD2. CDR1 is SGHDN, CDR2 FVKESK, per germline. The CDR3 has 18 amino acids. Trimming removed 4 bases from V and 0 bases from J; junction bases left unmatched: 12. The DNA for the CDR3 is TGTGCCAGCAGCCCCGAGACCCTGACTAGCGGCAACCAAGAGACCCAGTACTTC. It encodes CASSPETLTSGNQETQYF.

V gene TRBV12-3 or TRBV12-4 combines with J gene TRBJ1-5; D not resolved. The V and J ends lost 5 bases and 2 bases respectively, with 10 bases between them. The CDR3 runs to 14 residues. The CDR3: CASSLSMGNQPQHF. CDR3 DNA sequence: TGTGCCAGCAGTCTTTCGATGGGCAATCAGCCCCAGCATTTT.

V gene TRBV29-1 combines with J gene TRBJ2-2; D is possibly TRBD1 (5 bases). Germline V gene data show CDR1 as SQVTM and CDR2 as ANQGSEA. The CDR3 is 15 residues long. Trimming stripped 3 bases from V and 0 bases from J, with 11 bases between. CDR3 in DNA: TGCAGCGTTGAGGCACAGGCGGCGAACACCGGGGAGCTGTTTTTT. Translating gives CSVEAQAANTGELFF.

This clonotype has a single count. This rearrangement joins TRBV7-9 to TRBJ2-5; D unresolved. The V gene lost 5 bases and the J gene lost 3 bases, with 10 bases spanning the gap. This CDR3 comprises 13 residues. Germline-derived CDR1 and CDR2 are SEHNR and FQNEAQ (reference sequence). In DNA form, the CDR3 reads TGTGCCAGCAGCCCAATCGTTAAAGAGACCCAGTACTTC. It translates to CASSPIVKETQYF.

The chain joins TRBV5-1 to TRBJ1-2; 9 nucleotides agree with TRBD1. With V trimmed by 4 bases and J by 8 bases, 12 bases remained unmatched. The CDR3 totals 15 residues. From germline, CDR1 is SGHRS and CDR2 YFSETQ. DNA for the CDR3: TGCGCCAGCAGCATGCGGCCGGGACAGGGTTCGGGCTACACCTTC. As protein: CASSMRPGQGSGYTF.

This chain joins TRBV20-1 and TRBJ1-5, with a possible D match to TRBD1 (5 bases). CDR1 and CDR2 (germline): DFQATT, SNEGSKA (reference sequence). Between the trimmed V and J ends, which lost 5 bases and 7 bases, there was a span of 15 bases. CDR3 length equals 13 residues. Here the CDR3 DNA reads TGCAGTGCTCGGGACGCGCGGGGGCAGCCCCAGCATTTT. The encoded protein is CSARDARGQPQHF.

The V call is TRBV20-1, the J call TRBJ2-7; 9 bases line up with TRBD1. Trimming removed 3 bases from V and 5 bases from J; junction bases left unmatched: 11. The CDR3 runs to 15 residues. Germline CDR1 DFQATT, CDR2 SNEGSKA (reference sequence). Here the CDR3 DNA reads TGCAGTGCTAGGAGTCCGGGACAGGGAGTCCACGAGCAGTACTTC. It encodes CSARSPGQGVHEQYF.

The V gene is TRBV5-4, the J gene TRBJ2-7, with 10 bases aligning to TRBD2. Germline CDR1 is SGHNT and CDR2 is YYREEE (reference sequence). The trim removed 6 bases at V and 7 bases at J, leaving 7 bases unmatched. This CDR3 comprises 13 residues. The CDR3 coding sequence is TGTGCCAGCAAACTAGCGGGACGAGGGGAGCAGTACTTC. This codes for CASKLAGRGEQYF.